These 32 T cell receptor beta chains originate from one sample sequenced in a study of radiotherapy plus CTLA-4 blockade in lung cancer (dated by TCRdb to between 2018 and 2020). To prepare the library, the immunoSEQ multiplex PCR assay was applied. TCRdb took over this immuneACCESS table, retaining in-frame rearrangements with V and J assigned. Such tables are incomplete; in checked studies, under half of the missing clones stem from an unresolved V gene, and the remainder is unexplained. The sample data list 70,000 to 90,000 clones, and approximately 84% of these were observed just once. Approximately 0.73% of the sample is held by the ten biggest clonotypes. The sequencing used peripheral blood, collected from a patient treated with radiotherapy plus ipilimumab. The source is a human donor with non-small cell lung cancer who had stable disease on radiotherapy plus ipilimumab.

The chain is built from TRBV2 and TRBJ1-2; D not resolved. Germline lookup yields CDR1 SNHLY and CDR2 FYNNEI. This CDR3 region has 12 residues. V was trimmed by 8 bases and J by 4 bases, leaving 11 bases between them. In DNA, the CDR3 is TGTGCCAGCGTGGGTCGAGGCTATGGCTACACCTTC. It specifies CASVGRGYGYTF.

The gene calls are TRBV13 and TRBJ2-3, with D possibly TRBD2 on 6 matching bases. In germline, CDR1 is PRHDT, CDR2 FYEKMQ (reference sequence). The CDR3 covers 14 residues. Trimming removed 5 bases at V and 5 bases at J, with 14 bases between. As DNA, the CDR3 is TGTGCCAGCAGCACCCGCCCGGGAGTAGATACGCAGTATTTT. Amino acid sequence: CASSTRPGVDTQYF.

Worth noting for this clone: This CDR3 is also generated by other DNA sequences in the sample. The rearrangement links TRBV28 to TRBJ2-7; D gene ambiguous. Germline values: CDR1 MDHEN, CDR2 SYDVKM. The V and J ends lost 5 bases and 0 bases respectively, with 2 bases between them. This CDR3 contains 11 residues. The CDR3 DNA reads TGTGCCAGCAGTAACTCCTACGAGCAGTACTTC. This sequence encodes CASSNSYEQYF.

This chain uses TRBV7-9 with TRBJ1-1; 7 bases are a match to TRBD1. CDR3 length: 14 amino acids. CDR1 is SEHNR, CDR2 FQNEAQ, per germline (reference sequence). With V trimmed by 11 bases and J by 1 base, 10 bases remained unmatched. The CDR3 reads CAGQRQGTNTEAFF. The CDR3 DNA reads as TGTGCCGGTCAAAGACAGGGAACGAACACTGAAGCTTTCTTT.

J is TRBJ1-5 and V is TRBV30, with a tentative D call TRBD1 (5 bases). The CDR3 covers 13 residues. Germline CDR1 reads GTSNPN; CDR2 reads SVGIG (reference sequence). V was clipped by 3 bases and J by 5 bases, with 11 bases between them. The DNA for the CDR3 is TGTGCCTGGAGGGGAAGGGGTGATCAGCCCCAGCATTTT. Translating gives CAWRGRGDQPQHF.

This rearrangement joins TRBV28 to TRBJ2-7, with 9 bases identical to TRBD1. Trimming removed 3 bases from V and 2 bases from J; junction bases left unmatched: 5. Per the germline V gene, CDR1 is MDHEN and CDR2 is SYDVKM. CDR3 size: 15 residues. DNA for the CDR3: TGTGCCAGCAGTTTCAAGACAGGGGGTACCTACGAGCAGTACTTC. It codes for CASSFKTGGTYEQYF.

V usage is TRBV13 and J usage is TRBJ2-4; 15 positions match TRBD2. After removal of 4 bases from V and 0 bases from J, the junction contained 4 bases not matched to a gene. The CDR3 totals 18 residues. The germline V gene encodes CDR1 PRHDT and CDR2 FYEKMQ (reference sequence). The CDR3 region has the DNA TGTGCCAGCAGCTCGGGACTAGCGGGAGGTCTAGCCAAAAACATTCAGTACTTC. It yields the protein CASSSGLAGGLAKNIQYF.

This clone was counted once. V usage is TRBV30 and J usage is TRBJ1-6; the D is unclear. Germline CDR1 is GTSNPN and CDR2 is SVGIG (reference sequence). CDR3 length: 14 amino acids. This CDR3 is CAVRTQAGHSPLHF. CDR3 nucleotides: TGTGCTGTACGCACCCAGGCGGGTCATTCACCCCTCCACTTT.

The rearrangement joins TRBV11-1 to TRBJ2-7; 9 nucleotides match TRBD2. Per germline, CDR1 SGHAT and CDR2 FQDESV (reference sequence). The CDR3 is made up of 14 amino acids. Germline trimming cut 3 bases from V and 1 base from J; bases unmatched to any gene: 1. This chain's CDR3 is CASSFSGGSYEQYF. Written as DNA, the CDR3 is TGTGCCAGCAGCTTCAGCGGGGGGTCCTACGAGCAGTACTTC.

The rearrangement joins TRBV10-1 to TRBJ2-3, with 10 bases fitting TRBD2. CDR1 is WNHNN, CDR2 SYGVQD, per germline (reference sequence). This CDR3 has 16 residues. Germline trimming cut 6 bases from V and 0 bases from J; bases unmatched to any gene: 6. In nucleotides, the CDR3 is TGCGCCAGCAGCCCCGGACTAGCGGAAAGCACAGATACGCAGTATTTT. Its protein is CASSPGLAESTDTQYF.

This chain links TRBV19 with TRBJ2-7; 9 bases agree with TRBD1. V lost 3 bases and J lost 0; bases outside the gene matches: 3. CDR3 size: 15 residues. Germline V CDR1 and CDR2: LNHDA, SQIVND (reference sequence). The CDR3 coding sequence is TGTGCCAGTAGTATGGACAGGGGAAGCTCCTACGAGCAGTACTTC. Residues: CASSMDRGSSYEQYF.

The chain joins TRBV9 to TRBJ2-3, with 10 bases identical to TRBD2. The CDR3 is 15 amino acids. Germline values: CDR1 SGDLS, CDR2 YYNGEE. With V trimmed by 2 bases and J by 6 bases, 6 bases remained unmatched. This chain's CDR3 is CASSVSGGNEDTQYF. In DNA form, the CDR3 reads TGTGCCAGCAGCGTTAGCGGGGGGAATGAGGATACGCAGTATTTT.

Concerning this clone: The junction departs from germline at one end; a sequencing error may be responsible. The chain has TRBV11-1 and TRBJ2-2; D may be TRBD1 (6 bases). The CDR3 covers 15 residues. Germline V lookup: CDR1 SGHAT, CDR2 FQDESV (reference sequence). The CDR3 sequence is CAGSLVQGRAGELFF. The CDR3 DNA sequence: TGTGCCGGCAGCTTAGTACAGGGTCGGGCCGGGGAGCTGTTTTTT.

This chain uses TRBV9 with TRBJ2-3, with TRBD1 as a possible D gene (6 bases). V was cut by 3 bases and J by 1 base, with 12 bases left in between. The CDR3 loop spans 15 amino acids. Germline assignment: CDR1 SGDLS and CDR2 YYNGEE. The chain's CDR3 is CASSDTGKRTDTQYF. The CDR3 DNA sequence: TGTGCCAGCAGCGACACAGGGAAACGCACAGATACGCAGTATTTT.

This clone was seen only once. The chain carries TRBV27 and TRBJ2-7, with 9 bases matching TRBD1. Germline V CDR1 and CDR2: MNHEY, SMNVEV (reference sequence). The CDR3 consists of 17 residues. V lost 11 bases and J lost 0; bases outside the gene matches: 17. In nucleotides, the CDR3 is TGTGCCGCAGCCCGTGGACAGGGGAACCCCAGCTCCTACGAGCAGTACTTC. Translating it yields CAAARGQGNPSSYEQYF.

Note on this clone: This sample includes further DNA sequences coding for the same CDR3. V gene TRBV28 combines with J gene TRBJ1-5, with D perhaps TRBD1 (5 bases). Trimming left V 6 bases short and J 4 bases short, with 13 bases between. The length of the CDR3 is 14 residues. Germline lookup yields CDR1 MDHEN and CDR2 SYDVKM. The CDR3 is CASSLIRGNQPQHF. CDR3 sequence (DNA): TGTGCCAGCAGCCTTATTCGGGGGAATCAGCCCCAGCATTTT.

V usage is TRBV9 and J usage is TRBJ1-2, with D possibly being TRBD1 (5 bases). Trimming pared 1 base from V and 8 bases from J, leaving 9 bases between. CDR1 and CDR2 (germline): SGDLS, YYNGEE. The CDR3 spans 12 residues. This CDR3 reads CASSVSRGGYTF. DNA for the CDR3: TGTGCCAGCAGCGTATCCCGGGGCGGCTACACCTTC.

The CDR3 sequence is CASSPGLVNNEQFF. The CDR3 DNA follows: TGTGCCAGCTCACCGGGACTAGTGAACAATGAGCAGTTCTTC. This chain uses TRBV18 with TRBJ2-1; 8 bases line up with TRBD2. Germline trimming cut 3 bases from V and 5 bases from J; bases unmatched to any gene: 3. The CDR3 runs to 14 residues. CDR1 is KGHSH, CDR2 LQKENI, per germline. Variable domain in full (rest from reference TRBV18 and TRBJ2-1): NAGVMQNPRHLVRRRGQEARLRCSPMKGHSHVYWYRQLPEEGLKFMVYLQKENIIDESGMPKERFSAEFPKEGPSILRIQQVVRGDSAAYFCASSPGLVNNEQFFGPGTRLTVL.

The chain recombines TRBV27 with TRBJ2-1; 10 bases align to TRBD1. Germline CDR1 reads MNHEY; CDR2 reads SMNVEV (reference sequence). Trimming at V came to 7 bases and at J to 6 bases, leaving 6 bases not matched to a gene. This CDR3 is 14 amino acids long. This CDR3 is CASNGQGVGNEQFF. CDR3 DNA sequence: TGTGCCAGCAACGGACAGGGGGTTGGCAATGAGCAGTTCTTC.

The chain has TRBV19 and TRBJ1-5; D is undetermined. Trimming pared 6 bases from V and 0 bases from J, leaving 15 bases between. Germline V CDR1 and CDR2: LNHDA, SQIVND (reference sequence). This CDR3 comprises 16 residues. In DNA form, the CDR3 reads TGTGCCAGTAGCCCTCTAGGGCCCCATAGCAATCAGCCCCAGCATTTT. Translation: CASSPLGPHSNQPQHF.

The CDR3 DNA follows: TGCGCCAGCAGCCAAGAGACAGGGACCAACTATGGCTACACCTTC. It codes for CASSQETGTNYGYTF. V is TRBV4-1 and J is TRBJ1-2; TRBD1 aligns across 7 bases. This CDR3 spans 15 amino acids. The J segment lost 2 bases and the V segment lost 0 bases, leaving 3 bases of the junction unmatched. Per germline, CDR1 MGHRA and CDR2 YSYEKL.

This chain connects TRBV19 to TRBJ2-2, with D tentatively TRBD2 (6 bases). Germline V gene data show CDR1 as LNHDA and CDR2 as SQIVND (reference sequence). Deletions cut 6 bases from V and 6 bases from J, with 8 bases between. The CDR3 extends over 12 amino acids. CDR3 nucleotide sequence: TGTGCCAGTAGCAGGGAGGCCGGGGAGCTGTTTTTT. This gives the protein CASSREAGELFF.

The chain is built from TRBV28 and TRBJ1-1; no firm D call. CDR1 and CDR2 from the germline V gene are MDHEN and SYDVKM. The V end was cut by 5 bases, the J end by 4 bases, with 17 bases between. CDR3 length: 15 residues. The CDR3 DNA follows: TGTGCCAGCAGTCCGGGAAACATGATGGGCACTGAAGCTTTCTTT. Translated: CASSPGNMMGTEAFF. The whole variable domain, remainder taken from reference TRBV28 and TRBJ1-1, is DVKVTQSSRYLVKRTGEKVFLECVQDMDHENMFWYRQDPGLGLRLIYFSYDVKMKEKGDIPEGYSVSREKKERFSLILESASTNQTSMYLCASSPGNMMGTEAFFGQGTRLTVV.

This chain joins TRBV29-1 and TRBJ2-7; 7 nucleotides line up with TRBD2. With V trimmed by 3 bases and J by 0 bases, 2 bases remained unmatched. Germline V gene sequence: CDR1 SQVTM, CDR2 ANQGSEA. The CDR3 covers 13 residues. The CDR3 here is CSVEGGDSYEQYF. CDR3 sequence (DNA): TGCAGCGTTGAGGGGGGGGACTCCTACGAGCAGTACTTC.

The rearrangement joins TRBV18 to TRBJ2-2; no definite D call. Germline assignment: CDR1 KGHSH and CDR2 LQKENI. V lost 3 bases to trimming and J lost 0 bases, with 5 bases between them. CDR3 length: 14 residues. CDR3 DNA sequence: TGTGCCAGCTCACCGAGCGCGAACACCGGGGAGCTGTTTTTT. It encodes CASSPSANTGELFF.

The DNA for the CDR3 is TGCGCCAGCAGTTCGGCCCCGGGACAGCAAGAGACCCAGTACTTC. It codes for CASSSAPGQQETQYF. The chain carries TRBV5-1 and TRBJ2-5, with 7 bases aligning to TRBD1. Per germline, CDR1 SGHRS and CDR2 YFSETQ. The CDR3 totals 15 residues. The junction had 9 bases not matched to a gene; V was cut back by 5 bases and J by 2 bases.

The rearrangement links TRBV5-1 to TRBJ2-5; 7 bases are a match to TRBD1. The DNA end is more similar to TRBJ2-7, so the J call may be wrong. Germline CDR1 is SGHRS and CDR2 is YFSETQ. This CDR3 region has 15 residues. The CDR3 protein is CASSLVRDSLYEQYF. CDR3 nucleotides: TGCGCCAGCAGCTTGGTCCGGGACAGCCTCTACGAGCAGTACTTC.

This clone was recorded once. The chain couples TRBV19 to TRBJ1-1; the D is unclear. This CDR3 is 13 amino acids long. Germline lookup yields CDR1 LNHDA and CDR2 SQIVND (reference sequence). Trimming took off 4 bases at V and 5 bases at J, with 11 bases between the two ends. The CDR3 protein is CASSTGFGTEAFF. The DNA for the CDR3 is TGTGCCAGTAGTACGGGTTTCGGGACTGAAGCTTTCTTT.

The J gene is TRBJ1-4, the V gene TRBV5-1, with D possibly TRBD1 on 5 matching bases. The V gene lost 4 bases and the J gene lost 5 bases, with 15 bases spanning the gap. The V gene's germline CDR1 is SGHRS and CDR2 YFSETQ. The CDR3 extends over 15 amino acids. CDR3 sequence: CASSARVGENEKLFF. In DNA, the CDR3 is TGCGCCAGCAGCGCCAGGGTTGGGGAAAATGAAAAACTGTTTTTT. The full variable domain, its missing parts supplied by reference TRBV5-1 and TRBJ1-4, is KAGVTQTPRYLIKTRGQQVTLSCSPISGHRSVSWYQQTPGQGLQFLFEYFSETQRNKGNFPGRFSGRQFSNSRSEMNVSTLELGDSALYLCASSARVGENEKLFFGSGTQLSVL.

The V gene is TRBV7-2, the J gene TRBJ1-1; possibly TRBD1 for D (6 bases). The CDR3 covers 15 residues. V lost 5 bases, J lost 1 base, and 14 bases lay in between. The V gene's germline CDR1 is SGHTA and CDR2 FQGNSA. CDR3 DNA sequence: TGTGCCAGCAGCGCTCAGCCGGGACAGAACACTGAAGCTTTCTTT. Amino acid sequence: CASSAQPGQNTEAFF.

The chain recombines TRBV5-1 with TRBJ2-3; D remains unclear. Germline V gene lookup returns CDR1 SGHRS and CDR2 YFSETQ. The CDR3 length is 14 residues. Trimming removed 4 bases from V and 2 bases from J, with 11 bases in between. The CDR3 DNA follows: TGCGCCAGCAGCCGGAGTAGCCCCACAGATACGCAGTATTTT. This encodes CASSRSSPTDTQYF. The entire variable domain, with the rest obtained from reference TRBV5-1 and TRBJ2-3, is as follows: KAGVTQTPRYLIKTRGQQVTLSCSPISGHRSVSWYQQTPGQGLQFLFEYFSETQRNKGNFPGRFSGRQFSNSRSEMNVSTLELGDSALYLCASSRSSPTDTQYFGPGTRLTVL.

The gene calls are TRBV7-9 and TRBJ1-2; the D is unclear. The V end lost 2 bases, the J end lost 8 bases, and 6 bases lay between the germline ends. The CDR3 runs to 11 residues. Per the germline V gene, CDR1 is SEHNR and CDR2 is FQNEAQ (reference sequence). The CDR3 sequence: CASSLLAGYTF. CDR3 nucleotide sequence: TGTGCCAGCAGCTTATTGGCGGGCTACACCTTC.